This T cell receptor beta chain is drawn from a study of blood T cell repertoires in COVID-19. The assay was immunoSEQ multiplex PCR, and TCRdb's table has in-frame clones only and misses some. The sample shows about 380,000 clones, around 90% of them seen only once. The sequenced sample was PBMCs or T cells enriched from blood (not recorded which). The TCR was taken from a woman aged 18-30 years who had recovered from COVID-19.

The CDR3 protein is CASSFRGLDQPQHF. The CDR3 region has the DNA TGTGCCAGCAGTTTCCGCGGGTTAGATCAGCCCCAGCATTTT. The chain joins TRBV27 to TRBJ1-5; D is ambiguous. The V gene's germline CDR1 is MNHEY and CDR2 SMNVEV (reference sequence). The CDR3 sequence is 14 residues long. Trimming pared 3 bases from V and 5 bases from J, leaving 11 bases between.